The 5 T cell receptor beta chains given below trace back to one sample, sequenced in a study of blood T cell repertoires in COVID-19. Produced via immunoSEQ multiplex PCR; TCRdb's table is partial and in-frame only. The sample contains 200,000 to 250,000 clones, about 90% of which appear only once. The material sequenced was PBMCs or T cells enriched from blood (not recorded which). Receptors were obtained from a woman in her forties or fifties in a cohort exposed to, infected with or recovered from COVID-19 (not recorded which).

DNA of the CDR3: TGTGCCAGCAGCCCTATGCCGTTTTATCAGCCCCAGCATTTT. This codes for CASSPMPFYQPQHF. The chain recombines TRBV7-3 with TRBJ1-5; no clear D gene. Per germline, CDR1 SGHTA and CDR2 FQGTGA. The CDR3 totals 14 residues. Trimming removed 5 bases at V and 5 bases at J, with 13 bases between.

The chain uses TRBV5-5 and TRBJ1-1, with D possibly matching TRBD1 (6 bases). Germline values: CDR1 SGHKS, CDR2 YYEKEE (reference sequence). Trimming stripped 0 bases from V and 1 base from J, with 13 bases between. The CDR3 loop spans 16 amino acids. The CDR3 bases are TGTGCCAGCAGCTTGGACCTCGAACAGGGGAACACTGAAGCTTTCTTT. This gives the protein CASSLDLEQGNTEAFF.

This chain joins TRBV9 and TRBJ1-1, with TRBD1 matching 7 bases. J lost 2 bases, V lost 3 bases, and 10 bases had no gene match. Germline CDR1 SGDLS, CDR2 YYNGEE. The CDR3 has 16 residues. CDR3 DNA sequence: TGTGCCAGCAGCGCAAACTCCGGGACAGATAACACTGAAGCTTTCTTT. It codes for CASSANSGTDNTEAFF.

This clone showed up just a few times. The chain recombines TRBV28 with TRBJ1-2, with D maybe TRBD1 (6 bases). The CDR3 consists of 15 residues. Germline loops: CDR1 MDHEN, CDR2 SYDVKM. V lost 2 bases to trimming and J lost 5 bases, with 15 bases between them. The CDR3 reads CASSLIQGRGYGYTF. As DNA, the CDR3 is TGTGCCAGCAGTTTAATTCAGGGGCGTGGGTATGGCTACACCTTC.

The chain links TRBV12-3 or TRBV12-4 to TRBJ1-2; D is unresolved. The germline V and J ends were trimmed by 6 bases and 8 bases, with 13 bases remaining between them. CDR3 length: 12 residues. The CDR3 DNA sequence: TGTGCCAGCAGGACTCCTCCGGGAGGCTACACCTTC. It translates to CASRTPPGGYTF.